These T cell receptor beta chains were read from a single sample in a study of blood T cell repertoires in COVID-19. Profiled with immunoSEQ multiplex PCR; TCRdb holds only in-frame clones, not every one. In the table there are about 110,000 clones, approximately 72% of which are singletons. Sequences were obtained from peripheral blood. Receptors were obtained from a woman between 70 and 85 years old with acute or convalescent COVID-19. The CDR3 runs from the conserved cysteine through the conserved F or W. The D gene is left open where the match is weak. Not every row has a clone size; where given, it reads once, few, many or a size class.

TRBD1,TRBJ2-3,TRBV5-4,.,CASTQTGTDTQYF,TGTGCCAGCACCCAGACAGGGACAGATACGCAGTATTTT
.,TRBJ1-4,TRBV25-1,few,CASSYKTSTNEKLFF,TGTGCCAGCAGTTATAAGACATCAACTAATGAAAAACTGTTTTTT
TRBD2,TRBJ2-3,TRBV18,.,CASSPFASGGSTDTQYF,TGTGCCAGCTCACCATTCGCGAGCGGGGGTAGCACAGATACGCAGTATTTT
TRBD1,TRBJ1-6,TRBV3-1/TRBV3-2,.,CASSPRGDSGWNSPLHF,TGTGCCAGCAGCCCAAGAGGGGACAGCGGGTGGAATTCACCCCTCCACTTT
.,TRBJ1-1,TRBV19,.,CASSILFEAFF,TGTGCCAGTAGTATCCTCTTCGAAGCTTTCTTT
TRBD1,TRBJ1-1,TRBV4-1,.,CASSHSDRGRLTEAFF,TGCGCCAGCAGCCACTCAGACAGGGGGCGGCTCACTGAAGCTTTCTTT
TRBD1,TRBJ1-2,TRBV2,.,CASREATGANYGYTF,TGTGCCAGCAGGGAGGCGACAGGGGCTAACTATGGCTACACCTTC
TRBD2,TRBJ2-3,TRBV7-2,.,CASSLIGSGGADTQYF,TGTGCCAGCAGCTTAATTGGTAGCGGGGGCGCAGATACGCAGTATTTT
.,TRBJ1-2,TRBV6-5,.,CASSYSGGTIYGYTF,TGTGCCAGCAGTTACTCGGGGGGGACGATCTATGGCTACACCTTC
TRBD1,TRBJ1-2,TRBV11-3,.,CASSSTGRRGYTF,TGTGCCAGCAGTTCGACAGGGCGCCGAGGCTACACCTTC
.,TRBJ1-3,TRBV5-1,.,CASSLDGSGNTIYF,TGCGCCAGCAGCTTGGACGGTTCTGGAAACACCATATATTTT
.,TRBJ1-2,TRBV7-8,.,CASSLSLRGYTF,TGTGCCAGCAGCTTATCCCTACGCGGCTACACCTTC
TRBD1,TRBJ1-4,TRBV19,.,CASSKEGLGQREKLFF,TGTGCCAGTAGTAAGGAGGGATTGGGACAGCGGGAAAAACTGTTTTTT
TRBD1,TRBJ2-5,TRBV7-2,.,CASSLVATGFQETQYF,TGTGCCAGCAGCTTAGTCGCGACAGGGTTTCAAGAGACCCAGTACTTC
.,TRBJ2-1,TRBV6-5,.,CASSPRQLTYNEQFF,TGTGCCAGCAGTCCCCGACAGTTAACCTACAATGAGCAGTTCTTC
TRBD1,TRBJ2-1,TRBV5-1,.,CASSQLTGGEQFF,TGCGCCAGCAGCCAATTAACAGGGGGAGAGCAGTTCTTC
.,TRBJ2-3,TRBV30,.,CAWNPEQATDTQYF,TGTGCCTGGAACCCGGAACAGGCCACAGATACGCAGTATTTT
TRBD1,TRBJ1-4,TRBV19,.,CATGQRNEKLFF,TGTGCCACGGGACAGAGGAATGAAAAACTGTTTTTT
.,TRBJ1-6,TRBV5-1,few,CASSLDPGSNSPLHF,TGCGCCAGCAGCTTGGATCCGGGGAGTAATTCACCCCTCCACTTT
TRBD1,TRBJ2-6,TRBV5-1,.,CASSLTGTGDGANVLTF,TGCGCCAGCAGCTTAACCGGGACAGGGGACGGGGCCAACGTCCTGACTTTC
TRBD2,TRBJ2-1,TRBV10-1,.,CASSDPRGSYNEQFF,TGCGCCAGCAGTGATCCGCGGGGGAGCTACAATGAGCAGTTCTTC
TRBD1,TRBJ1-1,TRBV5-6,.,CASSVGQGPNTEAFF,TGTGCCAGCAGCGTGGGACAGGGGCCGAACACTGAAGCTTTCTTT
.,TRBJ1-6,TRBV25-1,.,CASTYGGNSPLHF,TGTGCCAGCACCTACGGGGGGAATTCACCCCTCCACTTT
.,TRBJ2-2,TRBV6-5,.,CASGLYTGELFF,TGTGCCAGTGGACTTTACACCGGGGAGCTGTTTTTT
.,TRBJ2-1,TRBV4-3,.,CASSQESSSYNEQFF,TGCGCCAGCAGCCAAGAATCATCCTCCTACAATGAGCAGTTCTTC
.,TRBJ1-1,TRBV15,few,CATSRGRAAFF,TGTGCCACCAGCAGAGGGCGGGCAGCTTTCTTT
.,TRBJ2-5,TRBV5-4,.,CAGTIQGGQETQYF,TGTGCCGGTACCATACAGGGGGGGCAAGAGACCCAGTACTTC
.,TRBJ2-3,TRBV5-6,.,CASSLRETDTQYF,TGTGCCAGCAGCTTGCGGGAGACAGATACGCAGTATTTT
.,TRBJ1-4,TRBV12-3/TRBV12-4,.,CASADGVDEKLFF,TGTGCCAGCGCTGACGGGGTCGATGAAAAACTGTTTTTT
.,TRBJ2-7,TRBV6-5,.,CATLASRYSYEQYF,TGTGCCACCCTCGCTTCTCGGTACTCCTACGAGCAGTACTTC
.,TRBJ1-4,TRBV30,.,CAWSVRGSEKLFF,TGTGCCTGGAGTGTACGCGGGTCTGAAAAACTGTTTTTT
.,TRBJ1-2,TRBV10-2,few,CASSEGGDPYGYTF,TGCGCCAGCAGTGAGGGAGGGGACCCCTATGGCTACACCTTC
TRBD2,TRBJ2-7,TRBV5-1,.,CPSLSLGGGRGGQQYF,TGCCCCAGTTTGAGCCTTGGGGGGGGCCGGGGGGGGCAGCAGTACTTC
TRBD1,TRBJ1-6,TRBV25-1,.,CASTERGTANSPLHF,TGTGCCAGCACCGAACGTGGGACAGCGAATTCACCCCTCCACTTT
.,TRBJ1-1,TRBV25-1,few,CASSPSGGTEAFF,TGTGCCAGCAGCCCTTCGGGGGGCACTGAAGCTTTCTTT
.,TRBJ1-3,TRBV19,.,CASSSWDTSLSGNTIYF,TGTGCCAGTAGTAGCTGGGACACCAGCCTCTCTGGAAACACCATATATTTT
.,TRBJ2-7,TRBV28,.,CASSFRQGGEQYF,TGTGCCAGCAGTTTCCGGCAGGGGGGCGAGCAGTACTTC
.,TRBJ2-3,TRBV30,.,CAFRVRGTDTQYF,TGTGCCTTCAGGGTCAGAGGCACAGATACGCAGTATTTT
.,TRBJ2-2,TRBV14,.,CASSQRGATGELFF,TGTGCCAGCAGCCAACGGGGGGCCACCGGGGAGCTGTTTTTT
TRBD1,TRBJ1-3,TRBV30,.,CAWSRDRFSGNTIYF,TGTGCCTGGAGCCGGGACAGATTCTCTGGAAACACCATATATTTT
.,TRBJ2-7,TRBV5-4,.,CASSQTGTYEQYF,TGTGCCAGCAGCCAAACAGGGACCTACGAGCAGTACTTC
.,TRBJ1-3,TRBV12-5,.,CASGLGGNTIYF,TGTGCTAGTGGTTTGGGAGGGAACACCATATATTTT
.,TRBJ1-2,TRBV7-2,few,CASSLNAGEIRYGYTF,TGTGCCAGCAGCTTAAACGCAGGGGAGATTCGGTATGGCTACACCTTC
.,TRBJ2-7,TRBV3-1/TRBV3-2,.,CASSQRTGSYEQYF,TGTGCCAGCAGCCAGAGAACAGGCTCCTACGAGCAGTACTTC
.,TRBJ1-3,TRBV28,.,CASNLGSSGNTIYF,TGTGCCAGCAACCTCGGTAGCTCTGGAAACACCATATATTTT
TRBD2,TRBJ2-2,TRBV11-2,few,CASSLNGGAIGELFF,TGTGCCAGCAGCTTAAACGGGGGGGCGATCGGGGAGCTGTTTTTT
TRBD1,TRBJ1-2,TRBV6-5,once,CASRETGVWGYTF,TGTGCCAGCAGGGAGACAGGGGTATGGGGCTACACCTTC
.,TRBJ1-5,TRBV6-4,.,CASSDEGGQPQHF,TGTGCCAGCAGTGACGAAGGGGGTCAGCCCCAGCATTTT
TRBD1,TRBJ1-4,TRBV19,few,CASSIGTANNEKLFF,TGTGCCAGTAGTATCGGGACAGCAAATAATGAAAAACTGTTTTTT
.,TRBJ2-3,TRBV19,.,CASTKTVSTDTQYF,TGTGCCAGTACCAAGACAGTAAGCACAGATACGCAGTATTTT
TRBD2,TRBJ2-1,TRBV29-1,.,CSGTSGGSQGEQFF,TGCAGCGGGACTAGCGGGGGCTCACAGGGTGAGCAGTTCTTC
TRBD1,TRBJ1-4,TRBV18,.,CASSPRTGGKGDNEKLFF,TGTGCCAGCTCACCTCGGACAGGGGGAAAAGGGGATAATGAAAAACTGTTTTTT
.,TRBJ2-7,TRBV18,.,CASSPPGVHEQYF,TGTGCCAGCTCACCCCCCGGGGTCCACGAGCAGTACTTC
.,TRBJ2-7,TRBV5-1,few,CASSLWTETYEQYF,TGCGCCAGCAGCCTGTGGACAGAGACCTACGAGCAGTACTTC
.,TRBJ1-6,TRBV10-1,few,CASSVDRRYNSPLHF,TGCGCCAGCAGTGTGGACAGAAGATATAATTCACCCCTCCACTTT
.,TRBJ2-7,TRBV30,.,CAWSATGYRSYEQYF,TGTGCCTGGAGTGCCACAGGGTACCGCTCCTACGAGCAGTACTTC
TRBD1,TRBJ2-7,TRBV28,.,CASQGASYEQYF,TGTGCCAGCCAGGGGGCTTCCTACGAGCAGTACTTC
TRBD2,TRBJ2-1,TRBV11-3,few,CASSGHTSGGAEQFF,TGTGCCAGCAGCGGACACACTAGCGGGGGGGCTGAGCAGTTCTTC
.,TRBJ2-7,TRBV6-5,once,CASREEAYSPYEQYF,TGTGCCAGCCGAGAGGAGGCCTACTCACCCTACGAGCAGTACTTC